Following are 19 T cell receptor beta chains from one sample sequenced in a study of T cell responses to AZD1222 COVID-19 vaccine. The repertoire was sequenced with immunoSEQ multiplex PCR; TCRdb's copy has only in-frame clones and lacks some. This sample has under 110,000 clones, with more than 70% found just once. Sequenced material: peripheral blood, taken 28 days after the second AZD1222 dose. These receptors were collected from an adult who received the AZD1222 COVID-19 vaccine.

The genes are TRBV4-3 and TRBJ1-5; D remains unclear. Trimming took 0 bases from V and 7 from J, leaving 7 bases between them. Germline V gives CDR1 LGHNA, CDR2 YSLEER. The CDR3 is 13 residues long. The chain's CDR3 is CASSQDLNQPQHF. As DNA, the CDR3 is TGCGCCAGCAGCCAAGATCTTAACCAGCCCCAGCATTTT.

The chain links TRBV13 to TRBJ1-1; 9 bases map to TRBD1. Germline CDR1 reads PRHDT; CDR2 reads FYEKMQ (reference sequence). V shed 3 bases, J shed 6 bases, and the junction held 8 bases outside the gene matches. The CDR3 spans 15 residues. DNA for the CDR3: TGTGCCAGCAGCTTCGGGACAGGGTCCAGGTCTGAAGCTTTCTTT. Its protein product is CASSFGTGSRSEAFF.

This rearrangement joins TRBV7-9 to TRBJ1-1; the D gene is possibly TRBD1 (6 bases). This CDR3 has 15 amino acids. Per the germline V gene, CDR1 is SEHNR and CDR2 is FQNEAQ (reference sequence). Between the trimmed V and J ends, which lost 5 bases and 1 base, there was a span of 14 bases. CDR3: CASSERGGKNTEAFF. CDR3 coding DNA: TGTGCCAGCAGCGAAAGGGGGGGTAAGAACACTGAAGCTTTCTTT.

This chain uses TRBV4-1 with TRBJ1-2, with a weak D call TRBD1 (6 bases). Trimming took off 6 bases at V and 9 bases at J, with 20 bases between the two ends. Germline-derived CDR1 and CDR2 are MGHRA and YSYEKL. This CDR3 spans 14 amino acids. The CDR3 protein is CASRQPPVGGRYTF. The DNA of the CDR3 is TGCGCCAGCAGGCAACCACCGGTTGGGGGCCGCTACACCTTC.

The chain has TRBV24-1 and TRBJ2-7; TRBD1 matches 12 bases. Trimming took 4 bases from V and 6 from J; bases not matched to a gene: 6. The CDR3 runs to 15 residues. Germline CDR1 is KGHDR and CDR2 is SFDVKD. The CDR3 loop reads CATSDSGQGAVEQYF. The CDR3 nucleotides are TGTGCCACCAGTGACTCGGGACAGGGGGCGGTCGAGCAGTACTTC.

The chain combines TRBV12-5 with TRBJ1-1, with 11 bases identical to TRBD1. This CDR3 contains 15 residues. CDR1 is LGHNT and CDR2 is FRNRAP in the germline V gene. V was pared by 6 bases and J by 3 bases, with 6 bases of the junction left unmatched. The CDR3 DNA reads as TGTGCTAGTGGAGGGACAGGGGGTAGGTACACTGAAGCTTTCTTT. The encoded protein is CASGGTGGRYTEAFF. Drawing the rest from reference TRBV12-5 and TRBJ1-1, the complete variable domain is DARVTQTPRHKVTEMGQEVTMRCQPILGHNTVFWYRQTMMQGLELLAYFRNRAPLDDSGMPKDRFSAEMPDATLATLKIQPSEPRDSAVYFCASGGTGGRYTEAFFGQGTRLTVV.

This sequence joins TRBV6-5 and TRBJ1-5, with D unresolved. This CDR3 region has 12 residues. The V and J ends lost 6 bases and 5 bases respectively, with 8 bases between them. In germline, CDR1 is MNHEY, CDR2 SVGAGI. In DNA, the CDR3 is TGTGCCAGCAGGGAGGGCGATCAGCCCCAGCATTTT. Its protein is CASREGDQPQHF.

Note on this clone: Other nucleotide sequences from this sample produce the same CDR3. This chain uses TRBV9 with TRBJ1-2; D possibly corresponds to TRBD1 (5 bases). This CDR3 has 13 residues. The V end was cut by 3 bases, the J end by 4 bases, with 10 bases between. Germline V CDR1 and CDR2: SGDLS, YYNGEE. CDR3 in DNA: TGTGCCAGCAGCGAGAGGGGTGGCTATGGCTACACCTTC. Residues: CASSERGGYGYTF.

The rearrangement links TRBV6-2 or TRBV6-3 to TRBJ2-7; the D gene is possibly TRBD1 (5 bases). V lost 2 bases to trimming and J lost 6 bases, with 11 bases between them. Germline V gives CDR1 MNHEY, CDR2 SVGEGT. CDR3 length: 13 amino acids. CDR3 coding DNA: TGTGCCAGCAGTTACGGGCAGGGCGGCGAGCAGTACTTC. It encodes CASSYGQGGEQYF.

The table lists this clone with a count of one. V gene TRBV5-1 combines with J gene TRBJ1-2; perhaps TRBD1 as D (5 bases). The CDR3 runs 14 residues. V was trimmed by 0 bases and J by 6 bases, leaving 12 bases between them. Germline V lookup: CDR1 SGHRS, CDR2 YFSETQ. The CDR3 here is CASSLVEGLDGYTF. In DNA, the CDR3 is TGCGCCAGCAGCTTGGTGGAGGGGCTGGATGGCTACACCTTC.

The chain employs TRBV9 and TRBJ2-7; 8 positions agree with TRBD1. The germline V gene encodes CDR1 SGDLS and CDR2 YYNGEE. CDR3 length: 15 residues. After removal of 4 bases from V and 4 bases from J, the junction contained 10 bases not matched to a gene. The CDR3 region is CASSSGGRGLYEQYF. CDR3 sequence (DNA): TGTGCCAGCAGCTCAGGGGGCAGGGGGTTATACGAGCAGTACTTC.

In its sample, this clone was seen a few times. V and J are TRBV6-1 and TRBJ2-5; D not certain. The V end lost 1 base, the J end lost 0 bases, and 6 bases lay between the germline ends. The CDR3 spans 14 residues. Germline V lookup: CDR1 MNHNS, CDR2 SASEGT. The CDR3 DNA is TGTGCCAGCAGTGAAGTAGGGTACCAAGAGACCCAGTACTTC. Its protein product is CASSEVGYQETQYF.

This chain connects TRBV27 to TRBJ1-2; TRBD1 matches 7 bases. Trimming cost V 3 bases and J 0 bases; bases outside gene matches: 4. Per germline, CDR1 MNHEY and CDR2 SMNVEV (reference sequence). CDR3 length equals 15 residues. CDR3 loop: CASSFSGQSNYGYTF. CDR3 bases: TGTGCCAGCAGTTTCTCGGGACAGTCTAACTATGGCTACACCTTC.

This chain links TRBV18 with TRBJ1-1, with 9 bases lining up with TRBD1. This CDR3 has 18 residues. V was pared by 3 bases and J by 2 bases, with 13 bases of the junction left unmatched. Germline lookup yields CDR1 KGHSH and CDR2 LQKENI. CDR3 loop: CASSPLVPGQGRNTEAFF. CDR3 bases: TGTGCCAGCTCACCCCTCGTCCCGGGACAGGGACGAAACACTGAAGCTTTCTTT.

This clone occurred once. This chain links TRBV7-9 with TRBJ1-1; possible D gene TRBD1, 5 bases. The germline V gene encodes CDR1 SEHNR and CDR2 FQNEAQ (reference sequence). Trimming cost V 3 bases and J 10 bases, with 12 bases left between them. The CDR3 loop spans 12 amino acids. CDR3 sequence: CASSFGGWSAFF. The DNA of the CDR3 is TGTGCCAGCAGCTTTGGGGGGTGGTCAGCTTTCTTT.

The rearrangement uses TRBV5-6 and TRBJ1-6, with D hard to call. Trimming took 3 bases from V and 9 from J, leaving 13 bases between them. The length of the CDR3 is 14 residues. Germline V gene lookup returns CDR1 SGHDT and CDR2 YYEEEE. The CDR3 is CASSSQTGISPLHF. DNA for the CDR3: TGTGCCAGCAGCTCCCAAACCGGGATTTCACCCCTCCACTTT.

The gene calls are TRBV5-1 and TRBJ2-3, with TRBD2 identical over 12 bases. CDR3 size: 13 residues. Unmatched junction bases numbered 8, after V lost 8 bases and J lost 10 bases. Looked up from germline, CDR1 is SGHRS and CDR2 is YFSETQ. The CDR3 DNA follows: TGCGCCAGTAGAACTCTAGCGGGGGGGGCGCAGTATTTT. The encoded protein is CASRTLAGGAQYF.

Many counts were recorded for this clone. This chain connects TRBV4-3 to TRBJ2-1; 7 nucleotides match TRBD2. Trimming cost V 3 bases and J 4 bases; bases outside gene matches: 6. The CDR3 covers 15 residues. Germline lookup yields CDR1 LGHNA and CDR2 YSLEER. CDR3 amino acids: CASSQGGPRYNEQFF. For the CDR3, the DNA is TGCGCCAGCAGCCAGGGAGGGCCTCGGTACAATGAGCAGTTCTTC.

CDR3 nucleotide sequence: TGTGCCAGTAGTCTCAAGCCGGGCTTGCTCTACAATGAGCAGTTCTTC. It is translated as CASSLKPGLLYNEQFF. This chain joins TRBV19 and TRBJ2-1; unclear D gene. Germline CDR1 LNHDA, CDR2 SQIVND (reference sequence). Trimming removed 5 bases from V and 3 bases from J, with 17 bases in between. CDR3 length: 16 amino acids.